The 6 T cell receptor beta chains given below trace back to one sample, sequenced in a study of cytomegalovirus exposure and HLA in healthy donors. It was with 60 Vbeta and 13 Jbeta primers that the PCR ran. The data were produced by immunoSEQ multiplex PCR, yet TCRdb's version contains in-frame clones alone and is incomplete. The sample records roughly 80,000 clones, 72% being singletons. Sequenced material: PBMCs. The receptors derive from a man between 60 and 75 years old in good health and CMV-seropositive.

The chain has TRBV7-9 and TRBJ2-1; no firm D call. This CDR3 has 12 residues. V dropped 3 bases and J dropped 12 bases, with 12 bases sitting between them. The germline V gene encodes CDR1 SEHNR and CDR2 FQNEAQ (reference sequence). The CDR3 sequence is CASSFFQVWQFF. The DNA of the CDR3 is TGTGCCAGCAGCTTTTTCCAGGTCTGGCAGTTCTTC.

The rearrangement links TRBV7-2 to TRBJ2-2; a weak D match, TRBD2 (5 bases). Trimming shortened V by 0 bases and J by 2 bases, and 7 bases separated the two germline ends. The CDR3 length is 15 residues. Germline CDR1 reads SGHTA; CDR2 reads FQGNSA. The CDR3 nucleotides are TGTGCCAGCAGCTTAGCGGCGGGTAACACCGGGGAGCTGTTTTTT. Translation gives CASSLAAGNTGELFF.

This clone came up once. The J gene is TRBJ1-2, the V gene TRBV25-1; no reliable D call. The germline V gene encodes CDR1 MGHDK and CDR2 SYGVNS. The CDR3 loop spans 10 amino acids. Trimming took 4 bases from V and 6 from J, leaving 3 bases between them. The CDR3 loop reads CASSADGYTF. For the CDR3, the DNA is TGTGCCAGCAGTGCGGATGGCTACACCTTC.

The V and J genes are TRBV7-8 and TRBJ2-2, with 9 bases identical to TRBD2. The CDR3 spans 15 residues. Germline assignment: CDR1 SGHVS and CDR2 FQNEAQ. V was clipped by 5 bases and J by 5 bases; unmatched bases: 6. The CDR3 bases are TGTGCCAGCAGCCCCTGGACTAGCGCGACCGGGGAGCTGTTTTTT. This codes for CASSPWTSATGELFF.

CDR3 coding DNA: TGTGCCAGCAGCCCACGACCAGACAGGGAAGTCGGAAATGAGCAGTTCTTC. Its protein product is CASSPRPDREVGNEQFF. The chain combines TRBV9 with TRBJ2-1; 7 positions match TRBD1. V shed 4 bases and J 7 bases; nucleotides not matched to a gene: 17. Germline-derived CDR1 and CDR2 are SGDLS and YYNGEE. This CDR3 spans 17 amino acids.

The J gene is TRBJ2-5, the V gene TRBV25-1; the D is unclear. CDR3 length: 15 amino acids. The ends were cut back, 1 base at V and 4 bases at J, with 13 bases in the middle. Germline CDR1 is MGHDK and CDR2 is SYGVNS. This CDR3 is CASSEFGRAGETQYF. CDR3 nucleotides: TGTGCCAGCAGTGAATTTGGGCGAGCCGGAGAGACCCAGTACTTC.